Detailed here is one TCR beta chain. There is no known antigen for this receptor. The record has no base qualities; no much larger clone is one base away. The data were obtained in a study of cytomegalovirus exposure and HLA in healthy donors (dated by TCRdb to 2016 to 2017). For context, the study as a whole: An earlier analysis of roughly 630 of the donors reported 250 to 350 Gb of sequence data and roughly 100 million unique TCR beta sequences from 150 million to 200 million T cells. In a later genetic analysis, genome-wide SNP genotypes for 398 of the 666 donors were used, and that subset was treated as a discovery cohort. An early release covering roughly 600 HLA-typed donors comprised roughly 300 gigabases of sequencing data and about 90 million unique TCR sequences. Typing coverage varied by locus: roughly 620-640 donors for A, B, C, DRB1 and DQB1; 522 for DQA1; approximately 570 for DPA1; roughly 450 for DPB1. Donor age, sex, ethnicity and CMV serostatus were compiled together with the repertoire data. Rather than drawing on any new phenotypic data, the later analysis identified candidate immune exposures from TCR beta sequences and the way those sequences occurred across donors. Of the 398 genotyped donors, 65% to 90% fell in the genetic ancestry cluster associated with self-reported Caucasian donors. To predict cytomegalovirus infection status, the study brought together high-throughput TCR immunosequencing, statistical association of individual TCRs with disease status, and machine learning. Class I and class II HLA loci were covered by the typing at four-digit resolution. An earlier analysis of 587 of the donors used high-throughput TCR beta sequencing to judge whether each TCR beta V gene segment behaved as functional or pseudogenic. Because of strong linkage in the cohort, roughly five DR-DQ haplotypes were treated as single units for association and clustering. The study profiled the T cell repertoires of under 850 subjects by immunosequencing and related them to cytomegalovirus serostatus. To study patterns of TCR occurrence, a later analysis re-analyzed previously published TCR beta repertoires from 700 or so donors and added high-resolution HLA genotyping. Among 398 genotyped donors of the cohort, an average of around 240,000 unique TCR beta nucleotide sequences were sequenced per donor, 15% to 20% of them non-productive. The aim of the study was to test whether cataloging public T cell receptors could identify signatures of past pathogen exposure. In addition to the first cohort of approximately 670 subjects, a separate validation cohort of 120 different subjects was used. Every repertoire in the discovery cohort had been generated on one and the same sequencing platform.

Cut back by 6 bases and 0 bases, the V and J ends lie 12 bases apart. There are 16 amino acids in the CDR3, from cysteine to phenylalanine inclusive. Only CDR3 DNA remains: 48 bases, in frame from the first base. The germline V gene (reference sequence) provides CDR1 LNHDA and CDR2 SQIVND. Library generation was performed with the immunoSEQ multiplex PCR assay. The multiplex PCR relied on a mix of 60 forward primers for TCR Vbeta segments and 13 reverse primers for TCR Jbeta segments. The CDR3 region of rearranged TCR beta genes was amplified from genomic DNA by a multiplex PCR assay. The amplified TCR beta libraries were sequenced on the Illumina HiSeq System as 87-base-pair reads. Concerning the study's data processing: A later analysis tallied around 87 million unique TCR beta chains across the 640 or so repertoires, and around 10 million of those chains were shared by two or more donors. A nearest-neighbor algorithm error-corrected the raw reads and collapsed the reads into unique sequences, merging closely related sequences to remove PCR and sequencing errors. CDR3 sequences were aligned to IMGT reference sequences to assign V, D and J gene segments. Each retained sequence needed at least a six-nucleotide match to both a V gene segment and a J gene segment. A rearrangement counted as productive if the CDR3 had no stop codons and remained in frame with V and J, and every other rearrangement counted as non-productive. Following IMGT convention, CDR3 was defined as the stretch from the second conserved V-encoded cysteine up to the conserved J-encoded phenylalanine. The earlier analysis of 550 to 650 of the donors excluded any sequence lacking an unambiguous match to a single V gene segment. In an earlier analysis of 450 to 700 of the donors, V segments were called functional above 56.7% productive rearrangements and were called segregating when the between-donor standard deviation exceeded 5%. To diagnose cytomegalovirus status from the catalog of TCR beta chain sequences, a statistical classification framework was built. In a later analysis, V and J genes were assigned by comparing TCR nucleotide sequences against IMGT/GENE-DB human TR gene sequences. A later analysis assigned CDR3 sequences and most-parsimonious VDJ recombination scenarios with the TCRdist pipeline. A later analysis defined each TCR beta chain by its CDR3 amino acid sequence plus V-gene family, and excluded reads lacking a unique V-gene family. To address suspected cross-contamination and a sequencing artifact, a later analysis removed 592 highly shared, low-generation-probability nucleotide sequences. In a later analysis, a clonal expansion index for each public chain was calculated from normalized within-repertoire ranks of inferred template counts. In a later analysis, generation probabilities were computed using a VDJ recombination model fitted to out-of-frame rearrangements, and the results were checked against IGoR. In a later analysis, hypergeometric tests were used to score TCR-TCR, TCR-HLA and TCR-CMV co-occurrence, with a repertoire-size bias correction applied to TCR pairs. To estimate false discovery rates, a later analysis permuted the HLA or CMV assignments 20 times. In a later analysis, co-occurring TCRs were grouped with DBSCAN, and TCRdist sequence similarity was added when clustering was performed within HLA-allele-positive subsets. Repertoires with fewer than 30,000 or more than 120,000 public chains were left out of co-occurrence clustering, as were about five repertoires with anomalous nucleotide sharing. This immuneACCESS table, as held by TCRdb, lists in-frame sequences with V and J called but not all clones. Of the missing ones, under half trace to an unresolved V gene in checked studies; the others have no known cause. V and J calls plus clone size are reproduced from that table; the DNA served to infer D and trimming. The table for this sample lists some 120,000 clones; 79% of them were counted only once. The ten largest clones represent approximately 4.5% of the sample.

The cohort consisted of hundreds of healthy bone marrow donors. All cohort members were sampled while nominally healthy, although unrecorded immune exposures were likely present. The donor was CMV seropositive and was included in the group of approximately 310 seropositive cohort members. Every donor gave a peripheral blood sample, and the peripheral blood mononuclear cells from that sample were used for TCR beta sequencing. The Qiagen DNeasy Blood Extraction Kit was used to extract genomic DNA from the blood cell samples. Results the study describes overall, beyond this receptor: According to a later analysis, most CMV-associated TCR beta chains appeared to be HLA-restricted, and the HLA associations seemed to be driven largely by CMV exposure. Linkage disequilibrium might explain the correlated functional status among segregating V segments, but an unknown experimental factor could not be ruled out. In a later analysis, HLA-associated TCR beta chains showed more clonal expansion and lower generation probabilities than non-associated chains that were equally common. Three of the identified cytomegalovirus-associated TCR beta chains were confirmed in vitro to be specific for cytomegalovirus antigens. A further reported finding was that TCR beta sequences accurately predicted the HLA-A and HLA-B alleles for most subjects in the first cohort. A cluster of highly shared sequence variants was judged likely to represent a technical artifact of the sequencing pipeline. In both the original and validation cohorts, the classifier was reported to diagnose cytomegalovirus status with high specificity and sensitivity. Immune exposure information for the cohort was limited to CMV serostatus. While some public TCRs were present in many individuals, most TCR sequences turned up only very rarely across donors. It was suggested by the authors that the approach could potentially be generalized to other disease states and immunological phenotypes. Because HLA typing was unavailable for some donors at each locus, only the typed subset was used in association tests. Assigning TCR associations to individual alleles was difficult when HLA alleles, especially DR and DQ, strongly co-occurred. A later analysis associated about 17,000 TCR beta sequences with specific HLA alleles at a false discovery rate of 0.05. In a later genetic analysis, fewer N-insertions in productive TCRs were reported among donors in an Asian-associated ancestry cluster than the roughly 670-donor mean. Because counts were too low, seventeen rarely observed V segments, including chromosome 9 orphons, were left out of the earlier analysis of roughly 600 of the donors. The 87-base-pair reads could not distinguish some IMGT-functional V segments, including TRBV6-2 and TRBV6-3, so those segments were excluded. In a later analysis, the rate of TCR association differed among HLA loci, with DRB1 alleles having the most associated TCRs and HLA-C alleles having the fewest. In this cohort, only TCR beta chains were sequenced, and detectable features were limited by the absence of alpha or paired-chain data. The study listed approximately 150 TCR beta chains as associated with cytomegalovirus. Broadly in line with IMGT annotations, most TCR beta V segments showed up in productive rearrangements about 87% or about 30% of the time in an earlier analysis of approximately 600 of the donors. Several of the top co-occurrence clusters appeared to be linked to parvovirus B19, influenza, CMV and Epstein-Barr virus, according to a later analysis. In a later genetic analysis, a missense DCLRE1C variant was associated with V-gene and J-gene trimming of TCR beta chains, and the association was replicated in an independent cohort. Roughly uniform sequencing depth across donors was assumed in presence/absence analyses, although this assumption may not hold.

The TCR comes from a man aged 30 to 39 in good health and CMV-seropositive. Here the chain combines TRBV19 and TRBJ2-6; the D gene is perhaps TRBD1, on 6 matching bases. The specimen was PBMCs. The bases read TGTGCCAGTAGCCCGGGACATCGCTCTGGGGCCAACGTCCTGACTTTC. Its product reads: CASSPGHRSGANVLTF.